This T cell receptor (beta chain) emerged from a study of shared clonotypes between healthy human individuals. Study-level points and caveats: Apart from blood, nothing was sampled; tissue repertoires likely differ.

This CDR3 contains 16 residues. Trimming pared 3 bases from V and 0 bases from J, leaving 12 bases between. Germline CDR1 reads LNHDA; CDR2 reads SQIVND (reference sequence). Donors comprised only Caucasian adults living in Nashville, Tennessee. In the authors' methods: From ImmunoSEQ came sequences covering only the junction and carrying no quality scores, so filtering differed. The table came from immunoSEQ multiplex PCR; TCRdb's copy has only in-frame clones and leaves some out. V, J and clone size are those of that table, while D and trimming were read from the DNA. The sample consists of 450,000 to 500,000 clones, approximately 80% of them appearing once. This clone was seen a handful of times. The target antigen is unknown.

The sequence derives from a woman between 35 and 50 years old in good health. Some clones in this sample may be carry-over from other donors' samples. The rearrangement uses TRBV19 and TRBJ1-5; no clear D gene. Material: PBMCs. CDR3 region: CASSMRDFYSNQPQHF. CDR3 bases: TGTGCCAGTAGTATGCGGGATTTCTATAGCAATCAGCCCCAGCATTTT.